Each of the 32 T cell receptor beta chains below was sequenced from the same sample in a study of metastatic and nonmetastatic thyroid tumors. All patients reached thyroid surgery having received no treatment beforehand. TCRdb used MiXCR to call clones anew from the PCR reads. This table has fewer than 20,000 clones, over 3.5% appearing once. Sequencing was performed on tumor tissue. The source of these receptors is a female donor with papillary thyroid cancer or a benign thyroid nodule (not recorded which). Some clones in this sample may be carry-over from other donors' samples.

V is TRBV28 and J is TRBJ1-2; D gene uncertain. Trimming pared 6 bases from V and 10 bases from J, leaving 12 bases between. The CDR3 extends over 11 amino acids. Germline V gene data show CDR1 as MDHEN and CDR2 as SYDVKM. CDR3 sequence (DNA): TGTGCCAGCAGGTCCCTCACGGACTACACCTTC. It is translated as CASRSLTDYTF.

This chain links TRBV27 with TRBJ2-7; D is uncertain. Germline V lookup: CDR1 MNHEY, CDR2 SMNVEV (reference sequence). This CDR3 has 13 residues. With 3 bases removed from V and 1 base from J, the gap between germline ends came to 7 bases. The CDR3 coding sequence is TGTGCCAGCAGTTTCACAGTTTCCTACGAGCAGTACTTC. It yields the protein CASSFTVSYEQYF.

This clone was detected a few times. This sequence joins TRBV28 and TRBJ2-3, with 10 positions matching TRBD2. This CDR3 has 20 residues. Germline trimming cut 7 bases from V and 0 bases from J; bases unmatched to any gene: 19. Germline CDR1 and CDR2: MDHEN and SYDVKM. The chain's CDR3 is CASTPGGSGRSGVSTDTQYF. The DNA for the CDR3 is TGTGCCAGCACCCCCGGAGGTAGCGGGAGGAGTGGGGTGAGCACAGATACGCAGTATTTT.

Only a few counts were recorded for this clone. The rearrangement uses TRBV6-1 and TRBJ2-1, with D tentatively TRBD2 (5 bases). This CDR3 region has 14 residues. Trimming removed 3 bases at V and 0 bases at J, with 6 bases between. Germline-derived CDR1 and CDR2 are MNHNS and SASEGT. This CDR3 is CASSDGSSYNEQFF. CDR3 nucleotide sequence: TGTGCCAGCAGTGATGGGAGCTCCTACAATGAGCAGTTCTTC.

Worth noting for this clone: It may be a read error: a sequence one base away is much more abundant. The CDR3 end shows no conserved phenylalanine or tryptophan, and so a read error is likely. The chain links TRBV7-9 to TRBJ1-1, with 8 bases matching TRBD1. In germline, CDR1 is SEHNR, CDR2 FQNEAQ (reference sequence). The J segment lost 4 bases and the V segment lost 3 bases, leaving 7 bases of the junction unmatched. The CDR3 loop spans 15 amino acids. CDR3 protein: CASSLGPDRGTEAFL. DNA of the CDR3: TGTGCCAGCAGCTTGGGCCCCGACAGGGGCACTGAAGCTTTCCTT.

The V call is TRBV19, the J call TRBJ1-1; no clear D. CDR3 length: 13 amino acids. Trimming pared 4 bases from V and 1 base from J, leaving 7 bases between. Germline CDR1 is LNHDA and CDR2 is SQIVND (reference sequence). The CDR3 DNA reads TGTGCCAGTAGTAATCGACAGAACACTGAAGCTTTCTTT. Residues: CASSNRQNTEAFF. The full variable domain, rest sourced from reference TRBV19 and TRBJ1-1, is DGGITQSPKYLFRKEGQNVTLSCEQNLNHDAMYWYRQDPGQGLRLIYYSQIVNDFQKGDIAEGYSVSREKKESFPLTVTSAQKNPTAFYLCASSNRQNTEAFFGQGTRLTVV.

This clone was counted only a few times. The rearrangement joins TRBV4-2 to TRBJ2-3; D could derive from TRBD1 or TRBD2 (6 bases each). Germline lookup yields CDR1 LGHNA and CDR2 YNFKEQ. The ends were cut back, 4 bases at V and 1 base at J, with 15 bases in the middle. The CDR3 totals 16 residues. CDR3 in DNA: TGTGCCAGCAGCCCTGGGGGCGGGGACGGCACAGATACGCAGTATTTT. This gives the protein CASSPGGGDGTDTQYF.

The V call is TRBV6-1, the J call TRBJ1-4; D possibly corresponds to TRBD1 (6 bases). Trimming cost V 11 bases and J 8 bases, with 21 bases left between them. Germline assignment: CDR1 MNHNS and CDR2 SASEGT. CDR3 length equals 14 residues. The CDR3 DNA is TGTGCCCGTACCGTGACCCTAACAGGGGAAAAACTGTTTTTT. Its protein product is CARTVTLTGEKLFF.

This clone occurred a few times. This chain links TRBV6-4 with TRBJ1-2, with D unresolved. The CDR3 has 15 residues. CDR1 MRHNA and CDR2 SNTAGT come from the germline V gene. The V end lost 5 bases, the J end lost 4 bases, and 17 bases lay between the germline ends. This chain's CDR3 is CASSPEGDFGYGYTF. The CDR3, as DNA: TGTGCCAGCAGTCCCGAAGGAGATTTCGGCTATGGCTACACCTTC.

The chain combines TRBV30 with TRBJ2-2; perhaps TRBD2 as D (6 bases). This CDR3 is 12 amino acids long. From germline, CDR1 is GTSNPN and CDR2 SVGIG (reference sequence). V was pared by 4 bases and J by 7 bases, with 10 bases between. The CDR3 nucleotides are TGTGCCTGGACCCCGGGGGTCGGGGAGCTGTTTTTT. Translating it yields CAWTPGVGELFF.

This clone is medium-sized (0.01 to 0.1%) by share. V is TRBV5-1 and J is TRBJ2-1; 9 nucleotides align to TRBD2. CDR1 and CDR2 from the germline V gene are SGHRS and YFSETQ. With V trimmed by 5 bases and J by 2 bases, 5 bases remained unmatched. There are 15 residues in the CDR3. In DNA, the CDR3 is TGCGCCAGCAGACCTAGCGGGACGACCTACAATGAGCAGTTCTTC. This sequence encodes CASRPSGTTYNEQFF.

A few counts support this clone. The chain links TRBV6-2 or TRBV6-3 to TRBJ2-3; 8 bases align to TRBD2. V was pared by 8 bases and J by 5 bases, with 6 bases of the junction left unmatched. CDR1 and CDR2 from the germline V gene are MNHEY and SVGEGT. The CDR3 spans 13 residues. CDR3 residues: CASRAGAGDTQYF. The CDR3, as DNA: TGTGCCAGCCGAGCGGGAGCGGGAGATACGCAGTATTTT.

This CDR3 reads CASRGGNEQFF. The CDR3 DNA sequence: TGTGCCAGCAGGGGAGGGAATGAGCAGTTCTTC. The rearrangement links TRBV2 to TRBJ2-1, with 7 bases identical to TRBD2. The ends lost 6 bases at V and 7 bases at J; junction bases unmatched: 0. Per germline, CDR1 SNHLY and CDR2 FYNNEI. The CDR3 totals 11 residues.

This chain links TRBV20-1 with TRBJ1-4; TRBD1 might be the D (6 bases). V was shortened by 6 bases and J by 4 bases, with 12 bases between the two germline ends. The germline V gene encodes CDR1 DFQATT and CDR2 SNEGSKA (reference sequence). The CDR3 loop spans 13 amino acids. CDR3 amino acids: CSADPDSNEKLFF. CDR3 DNA: TGCAGTGCGGATCCGGACAGTAATGAAAAACTGTTTTTT.

This clone was counted between two and nine times. The chain employs TRBV10-3 and TRBJ2-2; the D gene is possibly TRBD2 (5 bases). Germline CDR1 and CDR2: ENHRY and SYGVKD. V was pared by 6 bases and J by 8 bases, with 16 bases between. The CDR3 loop spans 14 amino acids. DNA of the CDR3: TGTGCCATCAGATCAATTTCGGGGTCGGGGGAGCTGTTTTTT. Translated, it gives CAIRSISGSGELFF.

By share, this clone counts as large. V and J are TRBV6-1 and TRBJ1-2; 8 bases are a match to TRBD1. The CDR3 spans 16 residues. The germline CDR1 and CDR2 sequences are MNHNS and SASEGT. Germline trimming cut 7 bases from V and 5 bases from J; bases unmatched to any gene: 15. CDR3: CASTLRGDRGFYGYTF. The CDR3 nucleotides read TGTGCCAGCACCCTACGGGGAGACAGGGGCTTTTATGGCTACACCTTC.

This clone came up a few times. This chain links TRBV7-8 with TRBJ1-5; D gene uncertain. Germline assignment: CDR1 SGHVS and CDR2 FQNEAQ. The CDR3 length is 12 residues. Deletions cut 0 bases from V and 6 bases from J, with 3 bases between. The DNA for the CDR3 is TGTGCCAGCAGCTTAGCGGGTCAGCCCCAGCATTTT. Its translation is CASSLAGQPQHF.

The V call is TRBV7-9, the J call TRBJ2-2; possible D gene TRBD2, 5 bases. V lost 7 bases to trimming and J lost 3 bases, with 21 bases between them. The CDR3 is made up of 17 amino acids. Looked up from germline, CDR1 is SEHNR and CDR2 is FQNEAQ (reference sequence). The CDR3 sequence: CASTHVSGLAYTGELFF. CDR3 coding DNA: TGTGCCAGCACCCACGTTTCTGGGCTAGCTTACACCGGGGAGCTGTTTTTT.

This clone was detected ten times or more. This rearrangement joins TRBV10-3 to TRBJ2-5, with D unresolved. Germline V gene sequence: CDR1 ENHRY, CDR2 SYGVKD. Deletions cut 2 bases from V and 5 bases from J, with 6 bases between. This CDR3 is 12 amino acids long. In nucleotides, the CDR3 is TGTGCCATCAGTGAGAGATCCGAGACCCAGTACTTC. Amino acids: CAISERSETQYF.

The chain combines TRBV27 with TRBJ2-3, with TRBD1 matching over 7 bases. V shed 0 bases and J 1 base; nucleotides not matched to a gene: 4. Germline V gene data show CDR1 as MNHEY and CDR2 as SMNVEV (reference sequence). This CDR3 has 16 residues. The CDR3: CASSLSIGTGTDTQYF. The DNA for the CDR3 is TGTGCCAGCAGTTTATCAATCGGGACAGGCACAGATACGCAGTATTTT.

This clone was counted a few times. The CDR3 loop is CASSEVGGDQPQHF. DNA of the CDR3: TGTGCCAGCAGTGAAGTGGGGGGGGATCAGCCCCAGCATTTT. This chain joins TRBV25-1 and TRBJ1-5; D may be TRBD1 (5 bases). The CDR3 runs 14 residues. V was trimmed by 2 bases and J by 5 bases, leaving 10 bases between them. Germline CDR1 and CDR2: MGHDK and SYGVNS. The variable domain in full, with the rest retrieved from reference TRBV25-1 and TRBJ1-5, is EADIYQTPRYLVIGTGKKITLECSQTMGHDKMYWYQQDPGMELHLIHYSYGVNSTEKGDLSSESTVSRIRTEHFPLTLESARPSHTSQYLCASSEVGGDQPQHFGDGTRLSIL.

This clone was recorded a few times. The rearrangement uses TRBV27 and TRBJ2-7; D perhaps matches TRBD2 (5 bases). Trimming stripped 0 bases from V and 5 bases from J, with 17 bases between. In germline, CDR1 is MNHEY, CDR2 SMNVEV (reference sequence). CDR3 length equals 16 residues. CDR3 DNA sequence: TGTGCCAGCAGTTTATCCTCCCCCTGGACTCCTAACGAGCAGTACTTC. It specifies CASSLSSPWTPNEQYF.

This clone is classed as medium-sized. In DNA form, the CDR3 reads TGCAGTGCTAGAGATTCCTTTCAGGCGGGAACGACAGATACGCAGTATTTT. It is translated as CSARDSFQAGTTDTQYF. J is TRBJ2-3 and V is TRBV20-1, with D perhaps TRBD2 (6 bases). This CDR3 has 17 amino acids. CDR1 DFQATT and CDR2 SNEGSKA come from the germline V gene (reference sequence). V lost 0 bases and J lost 3, with 19 bases in between.

The J gene is TRBJ2-3, the V gene TRBV28; 7 bases are a match to TRBD2. Per the germline V gene, CDR1 is MDHEN and CDR2 is SYDVKM. This CDR3 spans 15 amino acids. V shed 4 bases, J shed 4 bases, and the junction held 8 bases outside the gene matches. DNA of the CDR3: TGTGCCAGCAGTTACCCGGGGGGTATCGCAGATACGCAGTATTTT. It codes for CASSYPGGIADTQYF.

This clone came up a few times. This chain connects TRBV12-3 or TRBV12-4 to TRBJ2-3, with D perhaps assigned TRBD1 or TRBD2 (6 bases each). Trimming took 6 bases from V and 2 from J, leaving 9 bases between them. The CDR3 covers 13 residues. The CDR3 coding sequence is TGTGCCAGCAGCGGGGGCTACACAGATACGCAGTATTTT. It specifies CASSGGYTDTQYF.

V usage is TRBV12-3 or TRBV12-4 and J usage is TRBJ1-2, with no clear D. CDR3 length: 12 residues. V gave up 2 bases and J gave up 6 bases, with 7 bases separating them. For the CDR3, the DNA is TGTGCCAGCAGTTTAAGATTGAATGGCTACACCTTC. This translates into CASSLRLNGYTF.

CDR3 sequence: CASSYLTGFGGYTF. CDR3 DNA: TGTGCCAGCAGTTACCTTACAGGGTTTGGAGGCTACACCTTC. This sequence joins TRBV6-6 and TRBJ1-2; D is perhaps TRBD1 (6 bases). The V end lost 2 bases, the J end lost 8 bases, and 15 bases lay between the germline ends. The CDR3 has 14 residues. The germline gives CDR1 MNHNY, CDR2 SVGAGI (reference sequence).

This clone was observed a few times. The DNA for the CDR3 is TGTGCCAGCACTACCTCCCCCTTCGGTGAAAAACTGTTTTTT. This translates into CASTTSPFGEKLFF. J is TRBJ1-4 and V is TRBV28; D gene unclear. In germline, CDR1 is MDHEN, CDR2 SYDVKM. This CDR3 spans 14 amino acids. V dropped 7 bases and J dropped 7 bases, with 16 bases sitting between them.

This clone turned up a few times. The rearrangement uses TRBV6-1 and TRBJ1-4; TRBD1 agrees at 12 bases. CDR1 is MNHNS, CDR2 SASEGT, per germline. V lost 0 bases, J lost 7 bases, and 3 bases stayed unmatched. The CDR3 covers 16 residues. This chain's CDR3 is CASSEAPGQGAEKLFF. The CDR3 DNA reads as TGTGCCAGCAGTGAAGCGCCGGGACAGGGGGCTGAAAAACTGTTTTTT.

The chain links TRBV28 to TRBJ2-7; 9 bases are a match to TRBD1. CDR3 size: 13 residues. V gave up 6 bases and J gave up 2 bases; unmatched junction bases: 2. Looked up from germline, CDR1 is MDHEN and CDR2 is SYDVKM. The CDR3 reads CASRTGGTYEQYF. In DNA, the CDR3 is TGTGCCAGCAGGACAGGGGGGACCTACGAGCAGTACTTC.

This clone was seen a handful of times. CDR3 sequence (DNA): TGTGCCAGCAATCCCGGGACGGTGGCACCGGGGGAGCTGTTTTTT. Its translation: CASNPGTVAPGELFF. The chain recombines TRBV2 with TRBJ2-2; D tentatively reads TRBD1 or TRBD2 (5 bases each). V shed 7 bases and J shed 8 bases, with 20 bases lying between them. The CDR3 runs 15 residues. The V gene's germline CDR1 is SNHLY and CDR2 FYNNEI.

This clone was picked up a small number of times. This sequence joins TRBV6-1 and TRBJ1-4; the D is unclear. The length of the CDR3 is 16 residues. CDR1 MNHNS and CDR2 SASEGT come from the germline V gene. Between the trimmed V and J ends, which lost 2 bases and 4 bases, there was a span of 14 bases. The CDR3 DNA is TGTGCCAGCAGTGAATCAGATTCCGTCGGTAATGAAAAACTGTTTTTT. Its translation: CASSESDSVGNEKLFF.